Following are 12 T cell receptor beta chains from one sample sequenced in a study of response to subunit inactivated influenza vaccine. TCRdb ran MiXCR on the RT-PCR reads and lists one entry per CDR3 protein. The table lists approximately 500,000 distinct CDR3 sequences, around 15% of them singletons. Source: PBMCs from blood, taken less than 13 days after vaccination. Every receptor here comes from a man in his forties or fifties who received an inactivated influenza vaccine.

There are many counts of this clonotype. The rearrangement joins TRBV7-9 to TRBJ2-1; D is unresolved. The CDR3 loop spans 13 amino acids. The V gene's germline CDR1 is SEHNR and CDR2 FQNEAQ (reference sequence). Trimming took off 5 bases at V and 0 bases at J, with 5 bases between the two ends. In DNA, the CDR3 is TGTGCCAGCAGCCCGAGCTCCTACAATGAGCAGTTCTTC. Amino acids: CASSPSSYNEQFF.

This clonotype came up a few times. This rearrangement joins TRBV18 to TRBJ1-1; D may be TRBD1 (6 bases). V shed 6 bases and J shed 1 base, with 12 bases lying between them. Germline CDR1 and CDR2: KGHSH and LQKENI. This CDR3 is 14 amino acids long. The CDR3 DNA is TGTGCCAGCTCGCAGGGGTGGGCGAACACTGAAGCTTTCTTT. Protein: CASSQGWANTEAFF.

The rearrangement joins TRBV20-1 to TRBJ2-7; D uncertain. V was trimmed by 0 bases and J by 2 bases, leaving 14 bases between them. This CDR3 contains 15 residues. CDR1 is DFQATT and CDR2 is SNEGSKA in the germline V gene (reference sequence). In nucleotides, the CDR3 is TGCAGTGCTAGAGATCGGCGGAAAAGCACCTACGAGCAGTACTTC. Its translation is CSARDRRKSTYEQYF.

The J gene is TRBJ1-4, the V gene TRBV25-1, with D possibly being TRBD1 (5 bases). CDR1 is MGHDK, CDR2 SYGVNS, per germline. The CDR3 has 16 amino acids. The ends were cut back, 4 bases at V and 4 bases at J, with 16 bases in the middle. The CDR3 DNA reads TGTGCCAGCAGTGCTCTAAGGGGCGCGGGTAATGAAAAACTGTTTTTT. Its translation: CASSALRGAGNEKLFF.

The chain recombines TRBV5-1 with TRBJ2-1, with a possible D match to TRBD2 (6 bases). Germline CDR1 and CDR2: SGHRS and YFSETQ. The V end was cut by 4 bases, the J end by 2 bases, with 13 bases between. The length of the CDR3 is 15 residues. CDR3 region: CASSPLAETYNEQFF. CDR3 DNA sequence: TGCGCCAGCAGCCCCTTAGCGGAAACCTACAATGAGCAGTTCTTC.

The chain links TRBV29-1 to TRBJ1-3; TRBD1 matches at 9 bases. Germline V lookup: CDR1 SQVTM, CDR2 ANQGSEA. V shed 7 bases and J 3 bases; nucleotides not matched to a gene: 13. The CDR3 spans 16 residues. For the CDR3, the DNA is TGCAGCGCTAATTATTTGGGGACAGGGAATGGAAACACCATATATTTT. It codes for CSANYLGTGNGNTIYF.

This clonotype occurred a few times. The V call is TRBV5-6, the J call TRBJ2-1, with 10 bases aligning to TRBD2. Germline CDR1 reads SGHDT; CDR2 reads YYEEEE. The CDR3 totals 15 residues. Trimming at V came to 3 bases and at J to 6 bases, leaving 6 bases not matched to a gene. The DNA of the CDR3 is TGTGCCAGCAGCTCAGAGCGGGAGGGGGGCAATGAGCAGTTCTTC. Translated, it gives CASSSEREGGNEQFF. Drawing the rest from reference TRBV5-6 and TRBJ2-1, the complete variable domain is DAGVTQSPTHLIKTRGQQVTLRCSPKSGHDTVSWYQQALGQGPQFIFQYYEEEERQRGNFPDRFSGHQFPNYSSELNVNALLLGDSALYLCASSSEREGGNEQFFGPGTRLTVL.

This clonotype was counted a few times. The chain links TRBV5-6 to TRBJ2-4, with D uncertain. The CDR3 runs to 14 residues. CDR1 and CDR2 from the germline V gene are SGHDT and YYEEEE. The V gene lost 4 bases and the J gene lost 8 bases, with 16 bases spanning the gap. The CDR3, as DNA: TGTGCCAGCAGCACCCCGACCATGATCGACATTCAGTACTTC. It codes for CASSTPTMIDIQYF.

This clonotype was recorded a few times. The CDR3 DNA sequence: TGTGCCAGCAGCTTATCTCAGGAAGAGACCCAGTACTTC. Amino acids: CASSLSQEETQYF. The J gene is TRBJ2-5, the V gene TRBV7-2; D is ambiguous. Germline V CDR1 and CDR2: SGHTA, FQGNSA. The length of the CDR3 is 13 residues. Trimming stripped 2 bases from V and 3 bases from J, with 7 bases between.

In this sample, this clonotype turned up a few times. The V call is TRBV10-3, the J call TRBJ2-1, with a weak D call TRBD1 (6 bases). The germline gives CDR1 ENHRY, CDR2 SYGVKD. This CDR3 region has 13 residues. V was cut by 4 bases and J by 6 bases, with 10 bases left in between. CDR3 coding DNA: TGTGCCATCAGTGGGGGGCCGATCAATGAGCAGTTCTTC. This translates into CAISGGPINEQFF.

The chain combines TRBV20-1 with TRBJ2-2, with D hard to call. The CDR3 extends over 15 amino acids. V gave up 0 bases and J gave up 5 bases, with 13 bases separating them. The germline V gene has CDR1 DFQATT and CDR2 SNEGSKA (reference sequence). CDR3 residues: CSARDPAWGTGELFF. DNA for the CDR3: TGCAGTGCTAGAGATCCGGCTTGGGGAACCGGGGAGCTGTTTTTT.

This clonotype was picked up many times. The V call is TRBV20-1, the J call TRBJ2-3, with TRBD1 matching over 12 bases. The CDR3 runs 14 residues. The V gene's germline CDR1 is DFQATT and CDR2 SNEGSKA (reference sequence). V was pared by 6 bases and J by 5 bases, with 6 bases of the junction left unmatched. CDR3 region: CSASGTGGIDTQYF. In nucleotides, the CDR3 is TGCAGTGCCTCCGGGACAGGGGGCATAGATACGCAGTATTTT.